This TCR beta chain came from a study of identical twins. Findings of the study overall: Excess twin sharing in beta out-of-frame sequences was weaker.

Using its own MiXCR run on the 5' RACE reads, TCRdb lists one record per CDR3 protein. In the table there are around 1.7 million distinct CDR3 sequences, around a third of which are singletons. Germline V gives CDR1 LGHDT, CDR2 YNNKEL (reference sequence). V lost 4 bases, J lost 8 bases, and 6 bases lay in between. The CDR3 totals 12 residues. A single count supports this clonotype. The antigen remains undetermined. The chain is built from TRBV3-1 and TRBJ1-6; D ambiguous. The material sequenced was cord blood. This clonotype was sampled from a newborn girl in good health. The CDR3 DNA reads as TGTGCCAGCAGCCGCTCTCATTCACCCCTCCACTTT. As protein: CASSRSHSPLHF.